This TCR beta chain was profiled in a study of blood T cell repertoires in COVID-19. This clone was picked up one time. This table comes from immunoSEQ multiplex PCR, and its TCRdb copy is limited to in-frame clones, with some not included. The sample includes approximately 160,000 clones, roughly 82% of them seen just once. The V gene's germline CDR1 is SGHTA and CDR2 FQGNSA. V shed 3 bases and J 0 bases; nucleotides not matched to a gene: 2. This CDR3 contains 16 residues. Sequenced input: peripheral blood. The sequence was collected from a woman aged 45-65 years in a cohort sampled during active or convalescent COVID-19. The rearrangement links TRBV7-2 to TRBJ2-1; 10 bases are shared with TRBD2. CDR3 region: CASSFSSGGSYNEQFF. Written as DNA, the CDR3 is TGTGCCAGCAGCTTCTCTAGCGGGGGCTCCTACAATGAGCAGTTCTTC.